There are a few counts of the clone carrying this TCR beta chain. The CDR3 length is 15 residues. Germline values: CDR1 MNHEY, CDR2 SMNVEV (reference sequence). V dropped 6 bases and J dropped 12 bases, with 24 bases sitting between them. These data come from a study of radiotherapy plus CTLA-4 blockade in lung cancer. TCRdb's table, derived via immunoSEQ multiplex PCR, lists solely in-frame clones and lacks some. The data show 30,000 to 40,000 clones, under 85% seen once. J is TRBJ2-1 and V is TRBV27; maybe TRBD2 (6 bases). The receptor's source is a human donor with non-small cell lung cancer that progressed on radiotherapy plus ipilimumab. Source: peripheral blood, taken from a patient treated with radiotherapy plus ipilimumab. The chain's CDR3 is CASRSVGRYDYSQFF. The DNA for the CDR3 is TGTGCCAGCAGATCCGTTGGGAGGTACGATTATTCGCAGTTCTTC.